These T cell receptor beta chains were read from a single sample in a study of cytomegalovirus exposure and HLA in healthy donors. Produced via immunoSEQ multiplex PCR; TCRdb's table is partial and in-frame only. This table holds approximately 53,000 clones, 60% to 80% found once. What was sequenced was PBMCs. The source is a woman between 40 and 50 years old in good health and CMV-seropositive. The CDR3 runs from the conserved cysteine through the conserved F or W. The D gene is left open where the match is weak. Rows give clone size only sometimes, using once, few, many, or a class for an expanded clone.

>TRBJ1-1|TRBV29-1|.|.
TGCAGCGTTTTTAAGCCCCCGGGGGAAGCTTTCTTT
CSVFKPPGEAFF
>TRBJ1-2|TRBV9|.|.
TGTGCCAGCAGCGTAGTCACAGTCACTAACTATGGCTACACCTTC
CASSVVTVTNYGYTF
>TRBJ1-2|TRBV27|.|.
TGTGCCAGCAGCTCTCAGGGTAGCTATGGCTACACCTTC
CASSSQGSYGYTF
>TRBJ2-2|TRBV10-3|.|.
TGTGCCATCTTCCAGGGGTCCGGGGAGCTGTTTTTT
CAIFQGSGELFF
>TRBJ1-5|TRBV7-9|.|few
TGTGCCAGCAGCTCGGATGGAGGAGTGCAGCCCCAGCATTTT
CASSSDGGVQPQHF
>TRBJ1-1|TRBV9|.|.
TGTGCCAGCAGCGTAAACAGGGAGTCTGAAGCTTTCTTT
CASSVNRESEAFF
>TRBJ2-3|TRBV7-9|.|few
TGTGCCAGCAGCACGCCAACTAGCAGCACAGATACGCAGTATTTT
CASSTPTSSTDTQYF
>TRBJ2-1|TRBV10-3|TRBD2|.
TGTGCCATCAGTGAGCCCAGAGGTGGCGGGGGGCACGGCAATGAGCAGTTCTTC
CAISEPRGGGGHGNEQFF
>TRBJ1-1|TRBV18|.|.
TGTGCCAGCTCACCAGTGGCGAACACTGAAGCTTTCTTT
CASSPVANTEAFF
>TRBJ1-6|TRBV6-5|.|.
TGTGCCAGCAGTTACACTAGGGTGGGTAATTCACCCCTCCACTTT
CASSYTRVGNSPLHF
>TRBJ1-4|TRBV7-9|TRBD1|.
TGTGCCAGCAGCCTAGGGGGCGCGAGAGAAAAACTGTTTTTT
CASSLGGAREKLFF
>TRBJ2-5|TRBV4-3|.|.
TGCGCCAGCAGCCCCGGGGAGGTAGCGGAAGAGACCCAGTACTTC
CASSPGEVAEETQYF
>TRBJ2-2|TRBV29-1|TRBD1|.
TGCAGCGTTGAGCAGGGACAGGTGGGGGAGCTGTTTTTT
CSVEQGQVGELFF
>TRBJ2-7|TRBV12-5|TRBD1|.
TGTGCTAGTGGTTTGGGACAGGGAGCGTCGTACGAGCAGTACTTC
CASGLGQGASYEQYF
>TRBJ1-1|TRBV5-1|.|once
TGCGCCAGCAGCACCGCAGGGTCGGTTCGTACTGAAGCTTTCTTT
CASSTAGSVRTEAFF
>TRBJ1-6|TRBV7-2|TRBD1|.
TGTGCCAGCAGCGAGGACAGGGAGGGCCACTTT
CASSEDREGHF
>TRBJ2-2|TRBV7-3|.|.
TGTGCCAGCAGGTTTCCCGGAGGCACCGGGGAGCTGTTTTTT
CASRFPGGTGELFF
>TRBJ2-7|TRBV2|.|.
TGTGCCAGCCGGGGGTCCTACGAGCAGTACTTC
CASRGSYEQYF
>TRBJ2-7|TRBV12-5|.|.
TGTGCTAGTGGTTTCGGGGGCTACGAGCAGTACTTC
CASGFGGYEQYF
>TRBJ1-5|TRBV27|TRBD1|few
TGTGCCAGCAGTCCCGGGACAGGGTCGGAGCCCCAGCATTTT
CASSPGTGSEPQHF
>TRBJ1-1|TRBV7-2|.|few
TGTGCCAGCAGCTTAGGGGTGGACAGGAACACTGAAGCTTTCTTT
CASSLGVDRNTEAFF
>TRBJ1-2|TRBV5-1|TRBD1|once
TGCGCCAGCAGCTTGACAGGGGAGTCGGGTGGCTACACCTTC
CASSLTGESGGYTF
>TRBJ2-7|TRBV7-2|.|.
TGTGCCAGCAGCCACCCGGGGGTCTACGAGCAGTACTTC
CASSHPGVYEQYF
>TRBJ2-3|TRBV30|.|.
TGTGCCTGGAGCACAGGCCCAGATACGCAGTATTTT
CAWSTGPDTQYF
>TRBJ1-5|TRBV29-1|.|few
TGCAGCGTCTCATCGGGGGAAGGTCAGCCCCAGCATTTT
CSVSSGEGQPQHF
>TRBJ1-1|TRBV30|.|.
TGTGCCTGGAGTGTTGGGGGGGGCGCTGAAGCTTTCTTT
CAWSVGGGAEAFF
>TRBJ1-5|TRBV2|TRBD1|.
TGTGCCAGCAGAGCTGACAGGGGCGGGGGCAGTCAGCCCCAGCATTTT
CASRADRGGGSQPQHF
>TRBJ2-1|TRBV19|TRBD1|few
TGTGCCAGCGGCCGGGACAGCACATATGAGCAGTTCTTC
CASGRDSTYEQFF
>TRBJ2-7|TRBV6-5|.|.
TGTGCCAGCAGGTCTGCCTACGAGCAGTACTTC
CASRSAYEQYF
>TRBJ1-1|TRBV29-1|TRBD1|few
TGCAGCGCCCAACGGACAGGGGACACTGAAGCTTTCTTT
CSAQRTGDTEAFF
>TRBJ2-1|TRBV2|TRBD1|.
TGTGCCAGCAGTTCTCCGGGACAGGGTCGGCATGAGCAGTTCTTC
CASSSPGQGRHEQFF
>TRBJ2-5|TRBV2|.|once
TGTGCCAGCATGGAGCTCGGGGAGACCCAGTACTTC
CASMELGETQYF
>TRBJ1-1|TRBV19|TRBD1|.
TGTGCCAGTAAGGACAGGGACACTGAAGCTTTCTTT
CASKDRDTEAFF
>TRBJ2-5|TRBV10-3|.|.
TGTGCCATCAACACGAGAACAGGGGAGACCCAGTACTTC
CAINTRTGETQYF
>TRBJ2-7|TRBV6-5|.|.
TGTGCCAGCAGTTACTGGGGGGACAGACCCTACGAGCAGTACTTC
CASSYWGDRPYEQYF
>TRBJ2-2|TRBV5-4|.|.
TGTGCCAGCAGCAACAGGTTCGGGAACACCGGGGAGCTGTTTTTT
CASSNRFGNTGELFF
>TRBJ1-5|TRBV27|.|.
TGTGCCAGCAGTTTATTCGTGAATCAGCCCCAGCATTTT
CASSLFVNQPQHF
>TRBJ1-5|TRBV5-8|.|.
TGTGCCAGCAGCTTGCGCTGGACAGCTGGAAGTCAGCCCCAGCATTTT
CASSLRWTAGSQPQHF
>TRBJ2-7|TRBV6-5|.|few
TGTGCCACCCATGCGACGGGATCTTCGTCCTACGAGCAGTACTTC
CATHATGSSSYEQYF
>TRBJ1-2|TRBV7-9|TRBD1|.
TGTGCCAGCAGCTTAGGGCCAGGGACAGCGCTAAACTATGGCTACACCTTC
CASSLGPGTALNYGYTF
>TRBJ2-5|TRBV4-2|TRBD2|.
TGTGCCAGCTCTTCGACTAGCCGACTGGAAGAGACCCAGTACTTC
CASSSTSRLEETQYF
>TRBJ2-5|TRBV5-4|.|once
TGTGCCAGTGGCTGGCCGACACCCGGGAAAGAGACCCAGTACTTC
CASGWPTPGKETQYF